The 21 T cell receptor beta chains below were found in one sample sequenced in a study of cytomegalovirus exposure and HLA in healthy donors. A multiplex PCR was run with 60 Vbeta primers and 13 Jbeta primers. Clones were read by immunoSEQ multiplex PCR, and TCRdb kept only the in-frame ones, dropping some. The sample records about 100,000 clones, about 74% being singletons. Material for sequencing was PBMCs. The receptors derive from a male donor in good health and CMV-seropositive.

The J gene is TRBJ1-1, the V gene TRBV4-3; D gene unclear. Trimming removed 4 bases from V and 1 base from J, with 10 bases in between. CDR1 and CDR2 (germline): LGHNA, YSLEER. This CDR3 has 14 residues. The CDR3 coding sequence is TGCGCCAGCAGCCCAGGACGGGAGAACACTGAAGCTTTCTTT. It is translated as CASSPGRENTEAFF.

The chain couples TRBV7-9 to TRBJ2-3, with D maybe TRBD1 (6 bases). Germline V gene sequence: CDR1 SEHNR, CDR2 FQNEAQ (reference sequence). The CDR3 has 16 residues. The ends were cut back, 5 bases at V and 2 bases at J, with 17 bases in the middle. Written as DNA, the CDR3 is TGTGCCAGCAGCCTCGCCTATGGGACACCCACAGATACGCAGTATTTT. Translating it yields CASSLAYGTPTDTQYF.

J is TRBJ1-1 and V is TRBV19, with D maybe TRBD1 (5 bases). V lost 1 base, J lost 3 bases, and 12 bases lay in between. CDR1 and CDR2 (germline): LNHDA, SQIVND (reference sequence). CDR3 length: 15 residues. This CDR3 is CASSIANRLHTEAFF. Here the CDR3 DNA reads TGTGCCAGTAGTATAGCGAACAGGCTGCACACTGAAGCTTTCTTT.

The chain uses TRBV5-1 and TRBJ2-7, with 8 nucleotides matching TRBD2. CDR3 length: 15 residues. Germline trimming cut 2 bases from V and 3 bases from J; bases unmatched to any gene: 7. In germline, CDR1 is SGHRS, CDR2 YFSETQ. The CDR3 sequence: CASSLSPGGVYEQYF. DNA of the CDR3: TGCGCCAGCAGCTTAAGTCCGGGAGGGGTCTACGAGCAGTACTTC.

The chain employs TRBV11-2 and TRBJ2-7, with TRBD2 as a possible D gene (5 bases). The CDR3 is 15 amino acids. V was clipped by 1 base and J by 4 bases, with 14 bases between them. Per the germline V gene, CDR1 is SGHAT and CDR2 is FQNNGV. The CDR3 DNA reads TGTGCCAGCAGCTTAGTCCTTTACAGCGGTTACGAGCAGTACTTC. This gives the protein CASSLVLYSGYEQYF.

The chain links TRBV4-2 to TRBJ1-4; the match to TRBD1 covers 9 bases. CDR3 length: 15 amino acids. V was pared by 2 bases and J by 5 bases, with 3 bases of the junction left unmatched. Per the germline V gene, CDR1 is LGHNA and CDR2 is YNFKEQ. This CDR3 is CASSQKDRGNEKLFF. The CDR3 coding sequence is TGTGCCAGCAGCCAAAAGGACAGGGGAAATGAAAAACTGTTTTTT.

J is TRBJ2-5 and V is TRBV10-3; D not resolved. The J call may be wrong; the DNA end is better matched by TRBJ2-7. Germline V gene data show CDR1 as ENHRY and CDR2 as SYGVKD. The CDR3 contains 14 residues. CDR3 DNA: TGTGCCATCCGCCGGACCCAGGACTCCTACGAGCAGTACTTC. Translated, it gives CAIRRTQDSYEQYF.

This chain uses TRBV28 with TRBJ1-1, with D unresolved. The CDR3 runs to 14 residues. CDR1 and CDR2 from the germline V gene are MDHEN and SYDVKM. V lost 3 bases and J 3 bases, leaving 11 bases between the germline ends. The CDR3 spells CASSFAGPYTEAFF. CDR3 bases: TGTGCCAGCAGTTTCGCAGGTCCATACACTGAAGCTTTCTTT.

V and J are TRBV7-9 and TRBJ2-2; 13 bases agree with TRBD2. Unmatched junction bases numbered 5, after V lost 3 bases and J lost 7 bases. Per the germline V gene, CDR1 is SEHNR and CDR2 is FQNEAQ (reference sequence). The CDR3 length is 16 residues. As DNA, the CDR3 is TGTGCCAGCAGCTTTGGGACTAGCGGGATAGACGGGGAGCTGTTTTTT. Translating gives CASSFGTSGIDGELFF.

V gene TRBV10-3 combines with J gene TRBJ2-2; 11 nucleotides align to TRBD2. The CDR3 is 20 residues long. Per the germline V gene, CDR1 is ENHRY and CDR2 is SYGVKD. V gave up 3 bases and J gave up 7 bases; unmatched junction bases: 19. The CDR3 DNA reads TGTGCCATCAGTGACCCTACCGGGGGGCTAGCGGGAGGCGGAGGCGGGGAGCTGTTTTTT. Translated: CAISDPTGGLAGGGGGELFF.

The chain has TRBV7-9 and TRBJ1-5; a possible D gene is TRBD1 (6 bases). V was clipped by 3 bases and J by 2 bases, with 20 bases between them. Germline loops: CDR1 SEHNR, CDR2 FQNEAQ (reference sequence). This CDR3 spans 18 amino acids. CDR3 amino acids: CASSFVSQRGPRNQPQHF. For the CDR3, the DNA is TGTGCCAGCAGCTTCGTGAGTCAGCGGGGGCCGCGCAATCAGCCCCAGCATTTT.

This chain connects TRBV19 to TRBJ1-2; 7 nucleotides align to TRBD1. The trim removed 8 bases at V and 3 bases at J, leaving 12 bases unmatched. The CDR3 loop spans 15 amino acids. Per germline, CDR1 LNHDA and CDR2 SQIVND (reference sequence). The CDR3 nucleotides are TGTGCCAGTTCCCAGAACAGGGGCGCCTACTATGGCTACACCTTC. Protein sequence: CASSQNRGAYYGYTF.

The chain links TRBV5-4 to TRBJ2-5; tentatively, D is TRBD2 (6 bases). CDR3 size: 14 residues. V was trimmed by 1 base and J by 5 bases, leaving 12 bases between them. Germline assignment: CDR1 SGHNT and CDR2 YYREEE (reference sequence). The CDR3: CASSLIGGAETQYF. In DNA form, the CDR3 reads TGTGCCAGCAGCTTGATCGGAGGGGCTGAGACCCAGTACTTC.

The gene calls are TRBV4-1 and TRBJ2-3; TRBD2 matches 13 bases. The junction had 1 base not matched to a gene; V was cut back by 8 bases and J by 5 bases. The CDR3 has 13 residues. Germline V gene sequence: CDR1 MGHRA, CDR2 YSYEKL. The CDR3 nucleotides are TGCGCCAGCCGACTAGCGGGAGGAGATACGCAGTATTTT. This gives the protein CASRLAGGDTQYF.

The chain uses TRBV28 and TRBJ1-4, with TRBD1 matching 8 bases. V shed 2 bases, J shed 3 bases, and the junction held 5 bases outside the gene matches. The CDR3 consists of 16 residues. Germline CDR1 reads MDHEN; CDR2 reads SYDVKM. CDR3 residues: CASSLQGAISNEKLFF. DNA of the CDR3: TGTGCCAGCAGTTTACAGGGGGCAATATCTAATGAAAAACTGTTTTTT. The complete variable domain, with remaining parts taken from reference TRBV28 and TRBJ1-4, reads DVKVTQSSRYLVKRTGEKVFLECVQDMDHENMFWYRQDPGLGLRLIYFSYDVKMKEKGDIPEGYSVSREKKERFSLILESASTNQTSMYLCASSLQGAISNEKLFFGSGTQLSVL.

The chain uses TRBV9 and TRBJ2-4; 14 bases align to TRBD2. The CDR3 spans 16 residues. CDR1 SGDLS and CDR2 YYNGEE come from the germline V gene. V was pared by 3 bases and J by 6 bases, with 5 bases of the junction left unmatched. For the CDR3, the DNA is TGTGCCAGCAGCGCAACCGGGACTAGCGGGAGAAACATTCAGTACTTC. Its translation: CASSATGTSGRNIQYF.

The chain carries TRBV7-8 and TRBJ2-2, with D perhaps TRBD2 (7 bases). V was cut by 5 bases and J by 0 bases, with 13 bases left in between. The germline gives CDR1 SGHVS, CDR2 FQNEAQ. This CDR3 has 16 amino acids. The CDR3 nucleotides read TGTGCCAGCAGCCCTGGGGGGGGCCCGAACACCGGGGAGCTGTTTTTT. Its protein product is CASSPGGGPNTGELFF.

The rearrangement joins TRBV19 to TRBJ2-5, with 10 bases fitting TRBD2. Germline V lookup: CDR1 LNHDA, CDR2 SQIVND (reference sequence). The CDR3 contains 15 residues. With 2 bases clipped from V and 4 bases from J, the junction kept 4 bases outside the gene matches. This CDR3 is CASSIQLAGRETQYF. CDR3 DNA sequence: TGTGCCAGTAGTATACAACTAGCGGGACGAGAGACCCAGTACTTC.

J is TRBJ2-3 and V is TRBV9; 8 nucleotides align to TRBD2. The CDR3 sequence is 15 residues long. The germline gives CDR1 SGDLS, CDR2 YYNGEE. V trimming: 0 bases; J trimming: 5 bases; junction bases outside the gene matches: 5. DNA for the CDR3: TGTGCCAGCAGCGTAGCGGGAGGGTTAGTAGATACGCAGTATTTT. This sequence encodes CASSVAGGLVDTQYF.

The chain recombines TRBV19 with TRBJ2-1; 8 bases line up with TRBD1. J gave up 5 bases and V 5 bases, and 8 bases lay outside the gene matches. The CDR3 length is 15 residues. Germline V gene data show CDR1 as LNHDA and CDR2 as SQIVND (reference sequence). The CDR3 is CASSPGQVLNNEQFF. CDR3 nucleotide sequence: TGTGCCAGTAGTCCGGGACAGGTCTTGAACAATGAGCAGTTCTTC.

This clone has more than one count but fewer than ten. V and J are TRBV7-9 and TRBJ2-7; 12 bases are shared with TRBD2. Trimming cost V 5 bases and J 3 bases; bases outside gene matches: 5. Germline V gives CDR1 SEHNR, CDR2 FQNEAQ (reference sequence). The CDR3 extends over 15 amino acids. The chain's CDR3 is CASSRGTSGLYEQYF. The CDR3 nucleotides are TGTGCCAGCAGCCGCGGGACTAGCGGGCTCTACGAGCAGTACTTC.